The 31 T cell receptor beta chains listed next were all sequenced from one sample in a study of cytomegalovirus exposure and HLA in healthy donors. The PCR contained 60 Vbeta and 13 Jbeta primers. Data came from immunoSEQ multiplex PCR; TCRdb stores just in-frame clones and leaves some out. The sample yields some 150,000 clones, around 82% seen once. Specimen: PBMCs. Receptors originate from a man aged 50-60 years in good health and CMV-seropositive.

This chain links TRBV5-1 with TRBJ2-1; D not certain. Trimming cost V 1 base and J 7 bases, with 6 bases left between them. CDR3 length equals 12 residues. Germline V lookup: CDR1 SGHRS, CDR2 YFSETQ. The CDR3 nucleotides are TGCGCCAGCAGCTTGACCGGGAATGAGCAGTTCTTC. Translated: CASSLTGNEQFF.

CDR3 nucleotide sequence: TGTGCCAGCAGTTCCCGGACAGGGGGACAGCCCCAGCATTTT. Translated: CASSSRTGGQPQHF. This sequence joins TRBV6-5 and TRBJ1-5, with 10 bases that match TRBD1. With V trimmed by 4 bases and J by 7 bases, 4 bases remained unmatched. Per germline, CDR1 MNHEY and CDR2 SVGAGI. This CDR3 comprises 14 residues.

V gene TRBV25-1 combines with J gene TRBJ2-1; no clear D gene. CDR3 size: 15 residues. The V gene's germline CDR1 is MGHDK and CDR2 SYGVNS. The V gene lost 1 base and the J gene lost 7 bases, with 14 bases spanning the gap. The CDR3 coding sequence is TGTGCCAGCAGTGAATTAAAGAGGTACCGGAATGAGCAGTTCTTC. Translating it yields CASSELKRYRNEQFF.

Concerning this clone: Other nucleotide sequences from this sample produce the same CDR3. The rearrangement uses TRBV9 and TRBJ1-2; TRBD1 might be the D (5 bases). With 0 bases removed from V and 6 bases from J, the gap between germline ends came to 9 bases. Germline V gene sequence: CDR1 SGDLS, CDR2 YYNGEE. CDR3 length: 13 residues. The CDR3 here is CASSVDRGDGYTF. DNA of the CDR3: TGTGCCAGCAGCGTAGATAGGGGCGATGGCTACACCTTC.

V gene TRBV12-5 combines with J gene TRBJ2-7, with 12 bases identical to TRBD1. Per germline, CDR1 LGHNT and CDR2 FRNRAP. With V trimmed by 3 bases and J by 4 bases, 13 bases remained unmatched. The CDR3 has 18 amino acids. Written as DNA, the CDR3 is TGTGCTAGTGGTTTCAATGGAGGAGTGGGACAGGGGGCTTACGAGCAGTACTTC. It encodes CASGFNGGVGQGAYEQYF.

The V and J genes are TRBV2 and TRBJ2-2; possibly TRBD2 for D (5 bases). Trimming stripped 7 bases from V and 7 bases from J, with 16 bases between. Per germline, CDR1 SNHLY and CDR2 FYNNEI. The CDR3 contains 14 residues. CDR3 protein: CASTQEGSGGELFF. The CDR3 DNA sequence: TGTGCCAGCACCCAAGAGGGCAGCGGCGGGGAGCTGTTTTTT.

The chain joins TRBV28 to TRBJ1-2; 8 bases match TRBD1. The germline CDR1 and CDR2 sequences are MDHEN and SYDVKM. V dropped 6 bases and J dropped 4; count of bases not matched to a gene: 4. The CDR3 is 13 amino acids. CDR3 amino acids: CASSQGAGYGYTF. Here the CDR3 DNA reads TGTGCCAGCAGCCAGGGGGCTGGCTATGGCTACACCTTC.

The chain links TRBV6-5 to TRBJ1-1; D gene ambiguous. The CDR3 runs 15 residues. The V and J ends lost 4 bases and 1 base respectively, with 13 bases between them. Germline V gene data show CDR1 as MNHEY and CDR2 as SVGAGI. CDR3 coding DNA: TGTGCCAGCAGTTCAACCTTCTCAGGGAACACTGAAGCTTTCTTT. As protein: CASSSTFSGNTEAFF.

V usage is TRBV28 and J usage is TRBJ2-7; D might be TRBD1 (6 bases). V was pared by 6 bases and J by 4 bases, with 10 bases between. The CDR3 consists of 12 residues. The V gene's germline CDR1 is MDHEN and CDR2 SYDVKM. The CDR3 loop reads CASSTTGYEQYF. The CDR3 DNA follows: TGTGCCAGCAGCACGACAGGTTACGAGCAGTACTTC.

V and J are TRBV5-5 and TRBJ1-1; the D gene is possibly TRBD1 (6 bases). V lost 5 bases, J lost 7 bases, and 9 bases lay in between. This CDR3 has 11 amino acids. Germline V lookup: CDR1 SGHKS, CDR2 YYEKEE (reference sequence). CDR3 in DNA: TGTGCCAGCAGTGCAGGGGTTGAAGCTTTCTTT. Translation: CASSAGVEAFF.

V usage is TRBV7-9 and J usage is TRBJ2-7, with 7 bases matching TRBD1. Unmatched junction bases numbered 7, after V lost 8 bases and J lost 3 bases. There are 13 residues in the CDR3. Germline assignment: CDR1 SEHNR and CDR2 FQNEAQ (reference sequence). The CDR3 reads CASSPGQSYEQYF. The CDR3 DNA reads TGTGCCAGCTCCCCGGGACAGAGCTACGAGCAGTACTTC.

This chain connects TRBV11-3 to TRBJ2-7; D remains ambiguous. With 1 base removed from V and 2 bases from J, the gap between germline ends came to 12 bases. Germline CDR1 and CDR2: SGHNT and YENEEA. CDR3 length equals 15 residues. CDR3 in amino acids: CASSLASGLAYEQYF. The DNA for the CDR3 is TGTGCCAGCAGCTTAGCCTCAGGTCTTGCCTACGAGCAGTACTTC.

V is TRBV2 and J is TRBJ2-4; possibly TRBD2 for D (5 bases). The CDR3 contains 15 residues. Trimming stripped 3 bases from V and 0 bases from J, with 9 bases between. The germline gives CDR1 SNHLY, CDR2 FYNNEI. CDR3 sequence (DNA): TGTGCCAGCAGTGAGAGCGGACTAGCCAAAAACATTCAGTACTTC. This encodes CASSESGLAKNIQYF.

This clone was recorded only once. The chain links TRBV6-5 to TRBJ2-1, with D perhaps matching TRBD2 (6 bases). Germline CDR1 and CDR2: MNHEY and SVGAGI. The CDR3 is 13 residues long. V lost 8 bases and J lost 4, with 12 bases in between. CDR3 region: CASGRDAYNEQFF. The CDR3 DNA reads TGTGCCAGCGGGCGGGACGCTTACAATGAGCAGTTCTTC.

This sequence joins TRBV15 and TRBJ2-1; D gene unclear. The germline gives CDR1 LNHNV, CDR2 YYDKDF (reference sequence). This CDR3 comprises 14 residues. The V gene lost 0 bases and the J gene lost 8 bases, with 11 bases spanning the gap. The CDR3: CATSRDARSDEQFF. The CDR3 DNA is TGTGCCACCAGCAGAGATGCGAGGAGTGATGAGCAGTTCTTC.

V is TRBV5-8 and J is TRBJ1-6, with D perhaps TRBD1 (5 bases). Germline loops: CDR1 SGHTS, CDR2 YDEGEE. Trimming took off 1 base at V and 7 bases at J, with 12 bases between the two ends. The CDR3 is 15 residues long. CDR3 residues: CASSLFAGTNSPLHF. In nucleotides, the CDR3 is TGTGCCAGCAGCTTGTTCGCGGGGACCAATTCACCCCTCCACTTT.

The genes are TRBV11-1 and TRBJ1-1; 7 bases are shared with TRBD1. CDR1 is SGHAT, CDR2 FQDESV, per germline (reference sequence). V dropped 5 bases and J dropped 4; count of bases not matched to a gene: 10. The CDR3 length is 15 residues. The CDR3 region is CASSLGTAVSTEAFF. The CDR3 DNA follows: TGTGCCAGCAGCCTCGGGACAGCAGTGAGCACTGAAGCTTTCTTT.

The rearrangement uses TRBV30 and TRBJ1-4, with a tentative D call TRBD1 (6 bases). The germline V and J ends were trimmed by 6 bases and 7 bases, with 18 bases remaining between them. The CDR3 consists of 14 residues. Germline V gene lookup returns CDR1 GTSNPN and CDR2 SVGIG (reference sequence). The CDR3 nucleotides are TGTGCCTGTTCCCCCGGGGGGGGCGGTGAAAAACTGTTTTTT. Its protein is CACSPGGGGEKLFF.

This clone showed up just a few times. The rearrangement links TRBV7-2 to TRBJ2-7, with D perhaps matching TRBD1 (5 bases). The CDR3 is 14 residues long. The V and J ends lost 2 bases and 2 bases respectively, with 10 bases between them. Germline lookup yields CDR1 SGHTA and CDR2 FQGNSA. The CDR3 reads CASSLSPGPYEQYF. For the CDR3, the DNA is TGTGCCAGCAGCTTATCTCCAGGGCCCTACGAGCAGTACTTC.

The chain recombines TRBV6-5 with TRBJ2-2, with D perhaps TRBD2 (6 bases). CDR1 and CDR2 (germline): MNHEY, SVGAGI. This CDR3 has 13 amino acids. Trimming pared 10 bases from V and 2 bases from J, leaving 11 bases between. The CDR3 loop reads CATSGSNTGELFF. The CDR3, as DNA: TGTGCCACGAGCGGGTCAAACACCGGGGAGCTGTTTTTT.

The chain joins TRBV5-6 to TRBJ1-1, with D perhaps matching TRBD1 (5 bases). This CDR3 has 16 residues. With 4 bases removed from V and 1 base from J, the gap between germline ends came to 17 bases. Germline loops: CDR1 SGHDT, CDR2 YYEEEE. The CDR3 DNA follows: TGTGCCAGCAGCGCAACCCTCCGGGGGACGAACACTGAAGCTTTCTTT. This gives the protein CASSATLRGTNTEAFF.

This clone was seen more than once but under ten times. The V gene is TRBV5-8, the J gene TRBJ2-7; TRBD2 matches 13 bases. The CDR3 runs 16 residues. The ends lost 2 bases at V and 4 bases at J; junction bases unmatched: 6. Looked up from germline, CDR1 is SGHTS and CDR2 is YDEGEE. CDR3 DNA: TGTGCCAGCAGCTTCCAGGGACTAGCGGGACAATACGAGCAGTACTTC. It specifies CASSFQGLAGQYEQYF.

The rearrangement joins TRBV18 to TRBJ2-3; TRBD2 agrees at 10 bases. CDR1 is KGHSH, CDR2 LQKENI, per germline. Germline trimming cut 5 bases from V and 4 bases from J; bases unmatched to any gene: 9. The CDR3 contains 16 residues. DNA of the CDR3: TGTGCCAGCTCATCGTCGGGACTAGCGAGCGCAGATACGCAGTATTTT. Residues: CASSSSGLASADTQYF.

The rearrangement links TRBV4-3 to TRBJ2-7; the match to TRBD1 covers 9 bases. The length of the CDR3 is 14 residues. With V trimmed by 5 bases and J by 2 bases, 4 bases remained unmatched. Germline assignment: CDR1 LGHNA and CDR2 YSLEER. The CDR3 sequence is CASSAGTGTYEQYF. CDR3 bases: TGCGCCAGCAGCGCCGGGACAGGGACCTACGAGCAGTACTTC.

The V call is TRBV5-4, the J call TRBJ1-2, with 9 bases matching TRBD1. CDR3 length: 14 residues. Per germline, CDR1 SGHNT and CDR2 YYREEE (reference sequence). V was clipped by 4 bases and J by 8 bases; unmatched bases: 9. This chain's CDR3 is CASSRTGVAGGYTF. CDR3 nucleotide sequence: TGTGCCAGCAGCCGGACAGGGGTGGCGGGAGGCTACACCTTC.

The J gene is TRBJ2-7, the V gene TRBV5-1, with 8 positions matching TRBD2. The CDR3 length is 18 residues. Trimming at V came to 1 base and at J to 4 bases, leaving 16 bases not matched to a gene. Per germline, CDR1 SGHRS and CDR2 YFSETQ. The DNA for the CDR3 is TGCGCCAGCAGCTTGACCACTACTCGCGGGAGGATGGTTTACGAGCAGTACTTC. Its protein is CASSLTTTRGRMVYEQYF. The variable domain in full, completed from reference TRBV5-1 and TRBJ2-7, reads KAGVTQTPRYLIKTRGQQVTLSCSPISGHRSVSWYQQTPGQGLQFLFEYFSETQRNKGNFPGRFSGRQFSNSRSEMNVSTLELGDSALYLCASSLTTTRGRMVYEQYFGPGTRLTVT.

V is TRBV28 and J is TRBJ2-3; tentatively, D is TRBD2 (6 bases). The V end was cut by 6 bases, the J end by 2 bases, with 21 bases between. The CDR3 covers 17 residues. Per germline, CDR1 MDHEN and CDR2 SYDVKM. CDR3 sequence: CASSRVGGFQNTDTQYF. CDR3 sequence (DNA): TGTGCCAGCAGCCGAGTCGGAGGGTTCCAGAACACAGATACGCAGTATTTT.

J is TRBJ2-1 and V is TRBV9; 8 bases fit TRBD2. The CDR3 runs to 16 residues. The V and J ends lost 0 bases and 9 bases, in that order; junction bases with no gene match: 11. Germline V lookup: CDR1 SGDLS, CDR2 YYNGEE. CDR3 DNA: TGTGCCAGCAGCGTAGCTTCCCGCGGGGGGTTGTCTGAGCAGTTCTTC. It yields the protein CASSVASRGGLSEQFF. Full variable domain (outside the CDR3, taken from reference TRBV9 and TRBJ2-1): DSGVTQTPKHLITATGQRVTLRCSPRSGDLSVYWYQQSLDQGLQFLIQYYNGEERAKGNILERFSAQQFPDLHSELNLSSLELGDSALYFCASSVASRGGLSEQFFGPGTRLTVL.

The chain joins TRBV5-1 to TRBJ2-5; 12 bases are shared with TRBD2. The CDR3 is 18 residues long. The germline CDR1 and CDR2 sequences are SGHRS and YFSETQ. J was trimmed by 5 bases and V by 3 bases; bases with no gene match: 14. CDR3 nucleotide sequence: TGCGCCAGCAGCTCGGGGACTAGCGGGCCCTCAGCGGCGGAGACCCAGTACTTC. This translates into CASSSGTSGPSAAETQYF.

The chain is built from TRBV19 and TRBJ2-1; a weak D match, TRBD1 (5 bases). This CDR3 spans 11 amino acids. The ends were cut back, 10 bases at V and 7 bases at J, with 11 bases in the middle. Germline lookup yields CDR1 LNHDA and CDR2 SQIVND (reference sequence). The CDR3: CATKKGNEQFF. CDR3 nucleotide sequence: TGTGCCACAAAGAAGGGGAATGAGCAGTTCTTC.

V and J are TRBV6-5 and TRBJ2-7, with TRBD1 matching 7 bases. Germline V CDR1 and CDR2: MNHEY, SVGAGI. V lost 6 bases, J lost 2 bases, and 10 bases stayed unmatched. The CDR3 loop spans 15 amino acids. For the CDR3, the DNA is TGTGCCAGCAGACCCCGACAGGGTCCCACCTACGAGCAGTACTTC. It translates to CASRPRQGPTYEQYF.